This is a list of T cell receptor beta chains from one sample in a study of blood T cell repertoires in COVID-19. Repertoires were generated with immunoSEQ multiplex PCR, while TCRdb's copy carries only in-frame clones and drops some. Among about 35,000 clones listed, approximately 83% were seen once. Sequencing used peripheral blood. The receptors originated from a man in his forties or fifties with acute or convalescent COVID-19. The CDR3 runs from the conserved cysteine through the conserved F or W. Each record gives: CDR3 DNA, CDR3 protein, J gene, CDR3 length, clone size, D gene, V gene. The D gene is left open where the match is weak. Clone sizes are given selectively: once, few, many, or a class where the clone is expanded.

CDR3 DNA: TGCGCCAGCAGCTTGGACATCCCCACCGGGGAGCTGTTTTTT
CDR3 protein: CASSLDIPTGELFF
J gene: TRBJ2-2
CDR3 length: 14
clone size: .
D gene: .
V gene: TRBV5-1

CDR3 DNA: TGTGCCAGCAGCGACCCCTTAGGGGCTTCGGACAATGAGCAGTTCTTC
CDR3 protein: CASSDPLGASDNEQFF
J gene: TRBJ2-1
CDR3 length: 16
clone size: .
D gene: .
V gene: TRBV5-4

CDR3 DNA: TGTGCCAGCAGCCTAGGGGGGACAGGGGATGACGAGCAGTACTTC
CDR3 protein: CASSLGGTGDDEQYF
J gene: TRBJ2-7
CDR3 length: 15
clone size: .
D gene: TRBD1
V gene: TRBV2

CDR3 DNA: TGTGCCTGGAGTGTACTGCATCAGCCCCAGCATTTT
CDR3 protein: CAWSVLHQPQHF
J gene: TRBJ1-5
CDR3 length: 12
clone size: once
D gene: .
V gene: TRBV30

CDR3 DNA: TGTGCCTGGAGTGCTGGCCATTCCTCTGGAAACACCATATATTTT
CDR3 protein: CAWSAGHSSGNTIYF
J gene: TRBJ1-3
CDR3 length: 15
clone size: .
D gene: .
V gene: TRBV30

CDR3 DNA: TGTGCCAGCGGCGCTTTAGGGACTAACGAGCAGTACTTC
CDR3 protein: CASGALGTNEQYF
J gene: TRBJ2-7
CDR3 length: 13
clone size: .
D gene: TRBD2
V gene: TRBV7-9

CDR3 DNA: TGTGCCAGCAGCTGTCGGGACAGCCTCACAGATACGCAGTATTTT
CDR3 protein: CASSCRDSLTDTQYF
J gene: TRBJ2-3
CDR3 length: 15
clone size: .
D gene: TRBD1
V gene: TRBV11-3

CDR3 DNA: TGCGCCAGCAGTCCCAACCCGACAGGGGGATATCAGCCCCAGCATTTT
CDR3 protein: CASSPNPTGGYQPQHF
J gene: TRBJ1-5
CDR3 length: 16
clone size: .
D gene: TRBD1
V gene: TRBV5-1

CDR3 DNA: TGTGCCAGCTCACCGGGGAGGGAATTTCTCTATGGCTACACCTTC
CDR3 protein: CASSPGREFLYGYTF
J gene: TRBJ1-2
CDR3 length: 15
clone size: .
D gene: .
V gene: TRBV18

CDR3 DNA: TGTGCCAGTAGTATCGGGCAGGGTAGAAACACCATATATTTT
CDR3 protein: CASSIGQGRNTIYF
J gene: TRBJ1-3
CDR3 length: 14
clone size: .
D gene: .
V gene: TRBV19

CDR3 DNA: TGTGCCAGCAGTTTTACCGGGAGCTCCTACAATGAGCAGTTCTTC
CDR3 protein: CASSFTGSSYNEQFF
J gene: TRBJ2-1
CDR3 length: 15
clone size: .
D gene: .
V gene: TRBV28

CDR3 DNA: TGTGCCAGCAGTGAAGGAGGGGGCGATGGCTACACCTTC
CDR3 protein: CASSEGGGDGYTF
J gene: TRBJ1-2
CDR3 length: 13
clone size: .
D gene: TRBD1
V gene: TRBV6-1

CDR3 DNA: TGTGCCAGCACCGACAGCACTGAAGCTTTCTTT
CDR3 protein: CASTDSTEAFF
J gene: TRBJ1-1
CDR3 length: 11
clone size: .
D gene: .
V gene: TRBV12-3/TRBV12-4

CDR3 DNA: TGTGCCAGTAGTGAGCTTAGCACAGATACGCAGTATTTT
CDR3 protein: CASSELSTDTQYF
J gene: TRBJ2-3
CDR3 length: 13
clone size: .
D gene: .
V gene: TRBV19

CDR3 DNA: TGTGCCAGCAGTGAATCGACAGGGTCAGCAGATACGCAGTATTTT
CDR3 protein: CASSESTGSADTQYF
J gene: TRBJ2-3
CDR3 length: 15
clone size: .
D gene: TRBD1
V gene: TRBV2

CDR3 DNA: TGTGCCAGCAGCCAAGATGCACTAGCGACCTACAATGAGCAGTTCTTC
CDR3 protein: CASSQDALATYNEQFF
J gene: TRBJ2-1
CDR3 length: 16
clone size: .
D gene: TRBD2
V gene: TRBV3-1/TRBV3-2

CDR3 DNA: TGCGCCAGCAGCCAGTCGACAGGGAGTGAAGCTCAAGGCTACGAGCAGTACTTC
CDR3 protein: CASSQSTGSEAQGYEQYF
J gene: TRBJ2-7
CDR3 length: 18
clone size: .
D gene: TRBD1
V gene: TRBV4-1

CDR3 DNA: TGCAGCGTTGAGGGTGCTAGCGGGAGGGAGGTGGAGCAGTACTTC
CDR3 protein: CSVEGASGREVEQYF
J gene: TRBJ2-7
CDR3 length: 15
clone size: .
D gene: TRBD2
V gene: TRBV29-1

CDR3 DNA: TGTGCCAGTAGTATAGCCCCTACAGGGAACGAGCAGTACTTC
CDR3 protein: CASSIAPTGNEQYF
J gene: TRBJ2-7
CDR3 length: 14
clone size: few
D gene: .
V gene: TRBV19

CDR3 DNA: TGTGCCAGCAGCTATAGCAGGACAGCTTACGAGCAGTACTTC
CDR3 protein: CASSYSRTAYEQYF
J gene: TRBJ2-7
CDR3 length: 14
clone size: once
D gene: .
V gene: TRBV7-6

CDR3 DNA: TGCAGCGTTGGGACTAGCGGGGGGAAAGACAATGAGCAGTTCTTC
CDR3 protein: CSVGTSGGKDNEQFF
J gene: TRBJ2-1
CDR3 length: 15
clone size: .
D gene: TRBD2
V gene: TRBV29-1

CDR3 DNA: TGTGCCAGCAGTCAGGGACTAGGGGACCCTAACATTCAGTACTTC
CDR3 protein: CASSQGLGDPNIQYF
J gene: TRBJ2-4
CDR3 length: 15
clone size: .
D gene: TRBD2
V gene: TRBV2

CDR3 DNA: TGTGCCAGCAGCCCCGTGGCGGGCCTGTACAATGAGCAGTTCTTC
CDR3 protein: CASSPVAGLYNEQFF
J gene: TRBJ2-1
CDR3 length: 15
clone size: .
D gene: .
V gene: TRBV5-6

CDR3 DNA: TGTGCCAGTAGTATGGGCCGATTTAGCAATCAGCCCCAGCATTTT
CDR3 protein: CASSMGRFSNQPQHF
J gene: TRBJ1-5
CDR3 length: 15
clone size: .
D gene: .
V gene: TRBV19

CDR3 DNA: TGTGCCAGCAGTCCCCGGACTAGCGGATACTACGAGCAGTACTTC
CDR3 protein: CASSPRTSGYYEQYF
J gene: TRBJ2-7
CDR3 length: 15
clone size: .
D gene: TRBD2
V gene: TRBV6-5

CDR3 DNA: TGTGCCAGCAGCCCACGGGACAGGGAGACCGGGGAGCTGTTTTTT
CDR3 protein: CASSPRDRETGELFF
J gene: TRBJ2-2
CDR3 length: 15
clone size: .
D gene: TRBD1
V gene: TRBV5-4

CDR3 DNA: TGTGCCTGGTCGGCAGGGGGGTCTCAGCCCCAGCATTTT
CDR3 protein: CAWSAGGSQPQHF
J gene: TRBJ1-5
CDR3 length: 13
clone size: few
D gene: TRBD1
V gene: TRBV30

CDR3 DNA: TGTGCCAGCACCGATAAGGGGGCAGATACGCAGTATTTT
CDR3 protein: CASTDKGADTQYF
J gene: TRBJ2-3
CDR3 length: 13
clone size: few
D gene: .
V gene: TRBV21-1

CDR3 DNA: TGTGCCAGTAGTTTTGGGACAGGGAGCACAGATACGCAGTATTTT
CDR3 protein: CASSFGTGSTDTQYF
J gene: TRBJ2-3
CDR3 length: 15
clone size: .
D gene: TRBD1
V gene: TRBV19

CDR3 DNA: TGTGCCAGCAGTTTGGACACTTCCAACACAGATACGCAGTATTTT
CDR3 protein: CASSLDTSNTDTQYF
J gene: TRBJ2-3
CDR3 length: 15
clone size: few
D gene: .
V gene: TRBV27

CDR3 DNA: TGTGCCAGCACCACTACCTCCCTTAAACAGGGATATGAGCAGTTCTTC
CDR3 protein: CASTTTSLKQGYEQFF
J gene: TRBJ2-1
CDR3 length: 16
clone size: .
D gene: .
V gene: TRBV7-9

CDR3 DNA: TGTGCCAGTATATCACAGGGGAACTATGGCTACACCTTC
CDR3 protein: CASISQGNYGYTF
J gene: TRBJ1-2
CDR3 length: 13
clone size: .
D gene: TRBD1
V gene: TRBV28

CDR3 DNA: TGTGCCAGCAGCGTAGCCTACACCGGGGAGCTGTTTTTT
CDR3 protein: CASSVAYTGELFF
J gene: TRBJ2-2
CDR3 length: 13
clone size: .
D gene: .
V gene: TRBV9

CDR3 DNA: TGTGCCAGCAGGGACCTAGGGGTTACCGGGGAGCTGTTTTTT
CDR3 protein: CASRDLGVTGELFF
J gene: TRBJ2-2
CDR3 length: 14
clone size: once
D gene: .
V gene: TRBV27

CDR3 DNA: TGTGCCAGCAGCCAACCGGGACTAGCGGGACTAAGCTCCTACGAGCAGTACTTC
CDR3 protein: CASSQPGLAGLSSYEQYF
J gene: TRBJ2-7
CDR3 length: 18
clone size: .
D gene: TRBD2
V gene: TRBV7-9

CDR3 DNA: TGTGCCAGCATTCCCATGGGAGGGGCGGAAGGGACCCAGTACTTC
CDR3 protein: CASIPMGGAEGTQYF
J gene: TRBJ2-5
CDR3 length: 15
clone size: .
D gene: TRBD2
V gene: TRBV6-5

CDR3 DNA: TGTGCCAGCAGCTTGAGGCAGGCTCGGGATACGCAGTATTTT
CDR3 protein: CASSLRQARDTQYF
J gene: TRBJ2-3
CDR3 length: 14
clone size: once
D gene: .
V gene: TRBV5-5

CDR3 DNA: TGTGCCAGCAGCCAGACATCTCCGGCCGGGGAGCTGTTTTTT
CDR3 protein: CASSQTSPAGELFF
J gene: TRBJ2-2
CDR3 length: 14
clone size: medium-sized
D gene: .
V gene: TRBV7-9

CDR3 DNA: TGTGCCAGCAGTTTACCGGGACTAGTCCCCCAACTGAGCTCCTACGAGCAGTACTTC
CDR3 protein: CASSLPGLVPQLSSYEQYF
J gene: TRBJ2-7
CDR3 length: 19
clone size: few
D gene: TRBD2
V gene: TRBV6-2/TRBV6-3

CDR3 DNA: TGTGCCAGTAGTATAGCACAACGGAGGGTGAACACTGAAGCTTTCTTT
CDR3 protein: CASSIAQRRVNTEAFF
J gene: TRBJ1-1
CDR3 length: 16
clone size: .
D gene: .
V gene: TRBV19

CDR3 DNA: TGTGCCAGCCGGTCCCCAGGGGACGCCTACGAGCAGTACTTC
CDR3 protein: CASRSPGDAYEQYF
J gene: TRBJ2-7
CDR3 length: 14
clone size: .
D gene: .
V gene: TRBV7-9

CDR3 DNA: TGTGCCAGCACCGGACTGTTGAACACTGAAGCTTTCTTT
CDR3 protein: CASTGLLNTEAFF
J gene: TRBJ1-1
CDR3 length: 13
clone size: .
D gene: .
V gene: TRBV6-5

CDR3 DNA: TGTGCCAGTAGAACAGGGCGACAGCCCCAGCATTTT
CDR3 protein: CASRTGRQPQHF
J gene: TRBJ1-5
CDR3 length: 12
clone size: .
D gene: .
V gene: TRBV19

CDR3 DNA: TGCGCCAGCAGCTTGCTCGGACAGAACTATGGCTACACCTTC
CDR3 protein: CASSLLGQNYGYTF
J gene: TRBJ1-2
CDR3 length: 14
clone size: .
D gene: .
V gene: TRBV5-1

CDR3 DNA: TGTGCCAGCAGCTTAGTGGGACTAGCTGTCGACTACGAGCAGTACTTC
CDR3 protein: CASSLVGLAVDYEQYF
J gene: TRBJ2-7
CDR3 length: 16
clone size: .
D gene: TRBD2
V gene: TRBV7-9

CDR3 DNA: TGTGCCAGCATCGTTAGCGGGAGGGCCCCCACCGGGGAGCTGTTTTTT
CDR3 protein: CASIVSGRAPTGELFF
J gene: TRBJ2-2
CDR3 length: 16
clone size: .
D gene: TRBD2
V gene: TRBV7-9

CDR3 DNA: TGCAGTGGAGGGTCCTACGAGCAGTACTTC
CDR3 protein: CSGGSYEQYF
J gene: TRBJ2-7
CDR3 length: 10
clone size: .
D gene: .
V gene: TRBV20-1

CDR3 DNA: TGTGCCAGCAGCGGGGACAGCCCGGCTGGCTACACCTTC
CDR3 protein: CASSGDSPAGYTF
J gene: TRBJ1-2
CDR3 length: 13
clone size: .
D gene: TRBD1
V gene: TRBV9

CDR3 DNA: TGTGCCAGTAGTATAGTGGGCAGAGAGAACTATGGCTACACCTTC
CDR3 protein: CASSIVGRENYGYTF
J gene: TRBJ1-2
CDR3 length: 15
clone size: .
D gene: .
V gene: TRBV19

CDR3 DNA: TGTGCCAGCAGTCCGGGACAGGAGCGGACTGAAGCTTTCTTT
CDR3 protein: CASSPGQERTEAFF
J gene: TRBJ1-1
CDR3 length: 14
clone size: .
D gene: TRBD1
V gene: TRBV9

CDR3 DNA: TGTGCCAGCAGCTTAGACAGGGCTAACTATGGCTACACCTTC
CDR3 protein: CASSLDRANYGYTF
J gene: TRBJ1-2
CDR3 length: 14
clone size: .
D gene: .
V gene: TRBV13

CDR3 DNA: TGTGCCAGCTCACTCGGCTCCGGGACTAGCGGGTACGAGCAGTACTTC
CDR3 protein: CASSLGSGTSGYEQYF
J gene: TRBJ2-7
CDR3 length: 16
clone size: .
D gene: TRBD2
V gene: TRBV18

CDR3 DNA: TGCGCCAGCAGTCGGGACAGGAGCTATGGCTACACCTTC
CDR3 protein: CASSRDRSYGYTF
J gene: TRBJ1-2
CDR3 length: 13
clone size: .
D gene: TRBD1
V gene: TRBV5-1